This T cell receptor beta chain was identified during a study of CXCR3-negative and CXCR3-positive naive CD8 T cells. Study outcomes and limitations: CXCR3-positive naive cells had TRB CDR3s that were more hydrophobic than CXCR3-negative naive cells had. Naive cells that were CXCR3-negative or CXCR3-positive used TRBV-TRBJ genes alike, while memory cells diverged.

In germline, CDR1 is LNHDA, CDR2 SQIVND (reference sequence). The length of the CDR3 is 14 residues. In the case of this clonotype: Antigen unknown.

The libraries of TRB cDNA were constructed through 5' RACE using UMI labels. TCRdb reprocessed the 5' RACE reads, keeping one entry per CDR3 protein, no DNA. This table holds roughly 59,000 distinct CDR3 sequences. CD8+ T cell subsets were each sorted in triplicate, 300,000 cells apiece. A CD45RO-CCR7+CD27+CD95- profile was what naive CD8+ T cells displayed. Input material: naive CXCR3+ CD8+ T cells from blood. Subset described: CD45RO-CCR7+CD27+CD95- naive CD8+ T cells expressing CXCR3 (TNR3+). The rearrangement links TRBV19 to TRBJ2-7. This clonotype originated in a human donor in good health. Some clones in this sample may be carry-over from other donors' samples. CDR3 residues: CASSITADAYEQYF. Together with reference TRBV19 and TRBJ2-7, the CDR3 gives the full variable domain: DGGITQSPKYLFRKEGQNVTLSCEQNLNHDAMYWYRQDPGQGLRLIYYSQIVNDFQKGDIAEGYSVSREKKESFPLTVTSAQKNPTAFYLCASSITADAYEQYFGPGTRLTVT.